A single sample is the source of the 24 T cell receptor beta chains below, sequenced in a study of blood T cell repertoires in COVID-19. Profiling relied on immunoSEQ multiplex PCR, and the TCRdb table lists in-frame clones only, not all of them. The repertoire consists of tens of thousands of clones, with around 87% occurring once and the leading ten covering 44%. Sequencing input: peripheral blood. Every receptor here comes from a human donor in a cohort sampled during active COVID-19.

The CDR3 coding sequence is TGTGCCAGCAGCGTGGGGACTAGCGGGTTCGGGAATGAGCAGTTCTTC. Translated: CASSVGTSGFGNEQFF. The chain joins TRBV9 to TRBJ2-1; 12 bases are a match to TRBD2. The CDR3 contains 16 residues. Germline V gene sequence: CDR1 SGDLS, CDR2 YYNGEE. The J segment lost 7 bases and the V segment lost 2 bases, leaving 7 bases of the junction unmatched.

This clone was recorded once. This chain joins TRBV4-3 and TRBJ2-7; 9 bases are a match to TRBD1. V trimming: 1 base; J trimming: 6 bases; junction bases outside the gene matches: 10. The germline V gene has CDR1 LGHNA and CDR2 YSLEER. This CDR3 contains 16 residues. In nucleotides, the CDR3 is TGCGCCAGCAGCCAAGTGGGAGCCGGGACAGGGAGCGAGCAGTACTTC. Translated, it gives CASSQVGAGTGSEQYF.

This clone has only one observation. This chain uses TRBV7-2 with TRBJ1-2; TRBD1 matches 7 bases. Germline lookup yields CDR1 SGHTA and CDR2 FQGNSA. The CDR3 covers 13 residues. The V gene end was trimmed by 5 bases and the J gene end by 4 bases; junction bases not matched to a gene: 4. The CDR3 DNA follows: TGTGCCAGCAGCATGGACAGGAGCTATGGCTACACCTTC. Its translation is CASSMDRSYGYTF.

V is TRBV18 and J is TRBJ2-7, with TRBD1 identical over 7 bases. Germline CDR1 KGHSH, CDR2 LQKENI. The CDR3 is 15 amino acids. Unmatched junction bases numbered 10, after V lost 5 bases and J lost 3 bases. The CDR3 spells CASSSYPGQNYEQYF. In DNA form, the CDR3 reads TGTGCCAGCTCATCTTACCCGGGACAGAACTACGAGCAGTACTTC.

CDR3 DNA: TGTGCCAGCAGTTTCAGGGGACGTCAGCCCCAGCATTTT. Protein sequence: CASSFRGRQPQHF. The rearrangement joins TRBV6-2 or TRBV6-3 to TRBJ1-5; tentative D call: TRBD1 (6 bases). The CDR3 spans 13 residues. V was pared by 4 bases and J by 6 bases, with 10 bases between. Germline V CDR1 and CDR2: MNHEY, SVGEGT.

This chain uses TRBV7-9 with TRBJ1-5; unclear D gene. The germline CDR1 and CDR2 sequences are SEHNR and FQNEAQ (reference sequence). The CDR3 is made up of 15 amino acids. Trimming cost V 6 bases and J 0 bases, with 12 bases left between them. In DNA form, the CDR3 reads TGTGCCAGCAGTCCCCACGGGGTTAGCAATCAGCCCCAGCATTTT. Residues: CASSPHGVSNQPQHF.

The CDR3 DNA sequence: TGTGCCAGCAGCTATAACAGGGGGCCAGGAGGCTACACCTTC. This encodes CASSYNRGPGGYTF. V usage is TRBV3-1 (or the pseudogene TRBV3-2) and J usage is TRBJ1-2, with 9 positions matching TRBD1. There are 14 residues in the CDR3. Germline CDR1 is LGHDT and CDR2 is YNNKEL (reference sequence). Trimming took 5 bases from V and 8 from J; bases not matched to a gene: 9.

The chain couples TRBV7-2 to TRBJ1-2; 10 nucleotides agree with TRBD1. The CDR3 loop spans 14 amino acids. CDR1 is SGHTA, CDR2 FQGNSA, per germline. Trimming at V came to 1 base and at J to 8 bases, leaving 4 bases not matched to a gene. CDR3 protein: CASSLGPTGGGYTF. The CDR3 region has the DNA TGTGCCAGCAGCTTAGGACCGACAGGGGGCGGCTACACCTTC.

The chain links TRBV4-1 to TRBJ2-7, with TRBD2 matching 14 bases. CDR1 is MGHRA and CDR2 is YSYEKL in the germline V gene. This CDR3 is 18 amino acids long. Losses at the gene ends were 3 bases for V and 5 bases for J; bases not matched to a gene: 12. The CDR3 DNA follows: TGCGCCAGCAGCCAGCTTGATATGGGACTAGCGGGGGCTCACGAGCAGTACTTC. Its translation is CASSQLDMGLAGAHEQYF.

The rearrangement joins TRBV7-8 to TRBJ2-3; 9 positions match TRBD1. V shed 1 base and J 4 bases; nucleotides not matched to a gene: 9. Per germline, CDR1 SGHVS and CDR2 FQNEAQ. CDR3 length: 17 residues. CDR3 loop: CASSLGRYRGRADTQYF. DNA of the CDR3: TGTGCCAGCAGCTTAGGTCGGTACAGGGGGCGAGCAGATACGCAGTATTTT.

This clone was picked up one time. V is TRBV5-6 and J is TRBJ2-1, with D uncertain. The CDR3 is made up of 13 amino acids. The V end was cut by 1 base, the J end by 6 bases, with 8 bases between. Germline V gene data show CDR1 as SGHDT and CDR2 as YYEEEE. CDR3 region: CASSLTGGNEQFF. The CDR3 nucleotides are TGTGCCAGCAGCTTGACCGGTGGCAATGAGCAGTTCTTC.

CDR3 DNA: TGCGCCAGCAGCTTGGTAGGGGGTATGAACACTGAAGCTTTCTTT. It is translated as CASSLVGGMNTEAFF. This chain links TRBV5-1 with TRBJ1-1; tentative D call: TRBD1 (6 bases). This CDR3 comprises 15 residues. V was cut by 0 bases and J by 0 bases, with 9 bases left in between. In germline, CDR1 is SGHRS, CDR2 YFSETQ.

In DNA, the CDR3 is TGTGCCAGCAGACGAAACAGGGGGAACTCCTACGAGCAGTACTTC. It is translated as CASRRNRGNSYEQYF. The chain has TRBV6-5 and TRBJ2-7, with TRBD1 matching 8 bases. The length of the CDR3 is 15 residues. CDR1 MNHEY and CDR2 SVGAGI come from the germline V gene. The V gene end was trimmed by 6 bases and the J gene end by 0 bases; junction bases not matched to a gene: 7.

V and J are TRBV7-8 and TRBJ2-7, with D possibly matching TRBD2 (6 bases). Trimming stripped 5 bases from V and 3 bases from J, with 20 bases between. Germline-derived CDR1 and CDR2 are SGHVS and FQNEAQ. This CDR3 region has 16 residues. Here the CDR3 DNA reads TGTGCCAGCAGCCTGATCGTTGGGGCGGGGATCTACGAGCAGTACTTC. Residues: CASSLIVGAGIYEQYF.

This chain links TRBV18 with TRBJ1-4, with D hard to call. Per germline, CDR1 KGHSH and CDR2 LQKENI. Trimming shortened V by 0 bases and J by 8 bases, and 7 bases separated the two germline ends. The CDR3 is made up of 13 amino acids. The DNA for the CDR3 is TGTGCCAGCTCACCACCGGTAGCCGAAAAACTGTTTTTT. Its translation: CASSPPVAEKLFF.

The CDR3 protein is CASSPYRGRDTGELFF. The CDR3 DNA sequence: TGTGCCAGCTCACCTTACAGGGGTCGGGACACCGGGGAGCTGTTTTTT. This rearrangement joins TRBV18 to TRBJ2-2, with 7 nucleotides matching TRBD1. The CDR3 length is 16 residues. Germline-derived CDR1 and CDR2 are KGHSH and LQKENI. Trimming took 3 bases from V and 3 from J; bases not matched to a gene: 7. Looking up the rest from reference TRBV18 and TRBJ2-2 gives the full variable domain: NAGVMQNPRHLVRRRGQEARLRCSPMKGHSHVYWYRQLPEEGLKFMVYLQKENIIDESGMPKERFSAEFPKEGPSILRIQQVVRGDSAAYFCASSPYRGRDTGELFFGEGSRLTVL.

The chain links TRBV29-1 to TRBJ1-2; 10 positions agree with TRBD1. Per the germline V gene, CDR1 is SQVTM and CDR2 is ANQGSEA. The CDR3 contains 13 residues. V trimming: 1 base; J trimming: 8 bases; junction bases outside the gene matches: 4. CDR3: CSVEGTGGRGYTF. The CDR3 nucleotides are TGCAGCGTTGAAGGGACAGGGGGAAGAGGCTACACCTTC.

The chain combines TRBV6-6 with TRBJ1-2; TRBD1 is a possible D gene (5 bases). Trimming removed 6 bases at V and 4 bases at J, with 18 bases between. The CDR3 spans 15 residues. Per the germline V gene, CDR1 is MNHNY and CDR2 is SVGAGI (reference sequence). The CDR3 DNA sequence: TGTGCCAGCAGGCCTTCGGAGGGGCAGGTCTATGGCTACACCTTC. Translation gives CASRPSEGQVYGYTF.

The chain uses TRBV7-2 and TRBJ2-3, with 9 bases matching TRBD1. Germline CDR1 and CDR2: SGHTA and FQGNSA. J lost 4 bases, V lost 11 bases, and 7 bases had no gene match. The length of the CDR3 is 13 residues. The CDR3 protein is CARRDRAADTQYF. CDR3 coding DNA: TGTGCCCGTCGGGACAGGGCAGCAGATACGCAGTATTTT.

The chain combines TRBV5-1 with TRBJ2-3, with 8 bases matching TRBD2. The CDR3 covers 16 residues. The V and J ends lost 2 bases and 0 bases, in that order; junction bases with no gene match: 5. From germline, CDR1 is SGHRS and CDR2 YFSETQ. The CDR3 bases are TGCGCCAGCAGCTTTAGAGCGGGGGCGAGCACAGATACGCAGTATTTT. Residues: CASSFRAGASTDTQYF.

This chain connects TRBV7-8 to TRBJ1-1, with D tentatively TRBD1 (6 bases). V shed 8 bases and J shed 1 base, with 14 bases lying between them. CDR3 length: 14 amino acids. Germline values: CDR1 SGHVS, CDR2 FQNEAQ. The CDR3 sequence is CASRGGAGNTEAFF. The CDR3 nucleotides are TGTGCCAGCCGGGGGGGGGCAGGGAACACTGAAGCTTTCTTT.

The CDR3 DNA is TGTGCCAGCAGCCAGAGGACAGGGTGGACGGAGACCCAGTACTTC. Translating gives CASSQRTGWTETQYF. V gene TRBV16 combines with J gene TRBJ2-5, with 8 positions matching TRBD1. Germline V gene data show CDR1 as KGHSY and CDR2 as FQNENV. The CDR3 covers 15 residues. Losses at the gene ends were 3 bases for V and 5 bases for J; bases not matched to a gene: 8.

This chain connects TRBV10-3 to TRBJ2-1, with TRBD1 matching over 8 bases. Unmatched junction bases numbered 4, after V lost 6 bases and J lost 0 bases. The length of the CDR3 is 15 residues. Per the germline V gene, CDR1 is ENHRY and CDR2 is SYGVKD. The chain's CDR3 is CAIRDTGGSYNEQFF. CDR3 DNA: TGTGCCATCAGGGACACAGGGGGCTCCTACAATGAGCAGTTCTTC.

The chain links TRBV18 to TRBJ2-7; unclear D gene. The CDR3 is 13 residues long. Germline assignment: CDR1 KGHSH and CDR2 LQKENI. The V end lost 9 bases, the J end lost 3 bases, and 15 bases lay between the germline ends. DNA for the CDR3: TGTGCCAGTTCGACCCTTCGGAGCTACGAGCAGTACTTC. Amino acids: CASSTLRSYEQYF. The whole variable domain, filled in from reference TRBV18 and TRBJ2-7, reads NAGVMQNPRHLVRRRGQEARLRCSPMKGHSHVYWYRQLPEEGLKFMVYLQKENIIDESGMPKERFSAEFPKEGPSILRIQQVVRGDSAAYFCASSTLRSYEQYFGPGTRLTVT.